This T cell receptor (beta chain) was observed in a study of blood T cell repertoires in COVID-19. Only a few counts were recorded for this clone. Profiled with immunoSEQ multiplex PCR; TCRdb holds only in-frame clones, not every one. The data show approximately 500,000 clones, with about 91% seen just once and approximately 0.9% held by the top ten. V was pared by 1 base and J by 2 bases, with 9 bases between. The CDR3 has 15 residues. Germline CDR1 reads MDHEN; CDR2 reads SYDVKM. Sequencing was carried out using peripheral blood. The TCR originated in a man younger than 35 with COVID-19, enrolled during active disease. V gene TRBV28 combines with J gene TRBJ1-5; no definite D call. CDR3 in DNA: TGTGCCAGCAGTTTATCGGGAGCCCGCAATCAGCCCCAGCATTTT. Its protein is CASSLSGARNQPQHF.